These 27 T cell receptor beta chains were sequenced from one sample in a study of T cells after yellow fever vaccination (dated by TCRdb to about 2019). The library came from 5' RACE. The instrument given in TCRdb is Illumina HiSeq 2500. TCRdb trimmed the raw reads at Q25, called clones with MiXCR and kept productive beta chains. CDR3 protein duplicates are merged, each entry listing the most common genes and DNA. The sample records around 140,000 distinct CDR3 sequences, about 7% of which are singletons. More than 0.6% of the sample lies in the top ten. This specimen's treatment or condition label, per the study, means: live attenuated yellow fever vaccine strain. The sequences come from CD4+ T cells sorted from PBMCs, collected 10 days after the yellow fever booster vaccination. The receptors were sampled from a young man who received the YFV17D yellow fever vaccine.

The chain carries TRBV27 and TRBJ1-1; 9 bases align to TRBD1. The V segment lost 5 bases and the J segment 1 base; nucleotides outside the gene matches: 8. The CDR3 covers 16 residues. Germline V gene lookup returns CDR1 MNHEY and CDR2 SMNVEV (reference sequence). The CDR3 loop is CASSLQPGQGNTEAFF. The CDR3 region has the DNA TGTGCCAGCAGTCTCCAACCGGGACAGGGGAACACTGAAGCTTTCTTT.

Concerning this clonotype itself: This may stem from a read error, because a much larger clone lies one nucleotide away. This sequence joins TRBV28 and TRBJ2-3; 11 bases are shared with TRBD2. V dropped 6 bases and J dropped 8; count of bases not matched to a gene: 10. The CDR3 loop spans 15 amino acids. Germline V CDR1 and CDR2: MDHEN, SYDVKM. DNA of the CDR3: TGTGCCAGCAGCCTGCCGGGACTAGCGGTTACTACGCAGTATTTT. Translated, it gives CASSLPGLAVTTQYF.

This clonotype came up many times. V usage is TRBV24-1 and J usage is TRBJ2-3, with D possibly called TRBD1 or TRBD2 (5 bases each). CDR3 size: 16 residues. The germline V gene has CDR1 KGHDR and CDR2 SFDVKD. V was pared by 5 bases and J by 2 bases, with 16 bases between. CDR3 coding DNA: TGTGCCACCAGTGCCCTGCCCGGGACCGTCACAGATACGCAGTATTTT. Amino acids: CATSALPGTVTDTQYF.

This clonotype was observed at least ten times. The chain links TRBV5-1 to TRBJ1-1, with 7 positions matching TRBD1. Trimming removed 7 bases from V and 1 base from J; junction bases left unmatched: 7. The V gene's germline CDR1 is SGHRS and CDR2 YFSETQ. This CDR3 comprises 14 residues. The CDR3 DNA follows: TGCGCCAGCGTGAAGGGGGCCCAGAACACTGAAGCTTTCTTT. Protein product: CASVKGAQNTEAFF.

This chain uses TRBV7-2 with TRBJ1-5, with D possibly being TRBD1 (5 bases). This CDR3 comprises 15 residues. Trimming took 2 bases from V and 2 from J, leaving 10 bases between them. Germline V lookup: CDR1 SGHTA, CDR2 FQGNSA. Written as DNA, the CDR3 is TGTGCCAGCAGCTTACAGGGTACGGGCAATCAGCCCCAGCATTTT. Protein product: CASSLQGTGNQPQHF.

This clonotype has more than one count but fewer than ten. The CDR3 region is CASSLAGLATYEQYF. CDR3 nucleotide sequence: TGTGCCAGCAGCTTAGCGGGACTAGCGACCTACGAGCAGTACTTC. V and J are TRBV7-2 and TRBJ2-7; TRBD2 matches 10 bases. Per germline, CDR1 SGHTA and CDR2 FQGNSA. The CDR3 covers 15 residues. V shed 0 bases, J shed 2 bases, and the junction held 1 base outside the gene matches.

The chain employs TRBV27 and TRBJ1-3; D is possibly TRBD1 (6 bases). Germline lookup yields CDR1 MNHEY and CDR2 SMNVEV (reference sequence). Between the trimmed V and J ends, which lost 6 bases and 0 bases, there was a span of 12 bases. There are 15 residues in the CDR3. The chain's CDR3 is CASRPTGSSGNTIYF. The CDR3 DNA is TGTGCCAGCAGACCAACAGGGAGCTCTGGAAACACCATATATTTT.

The table lists this clonotype with many counts. The CDR3 is CASSSRTSGSHEQYF. The CDR3 coding sequence is TGTGCCAGCAGTTCCCGGACTAGCGGGAGCCACGAGCAGTACTTC. The V call is TRBV12-3 or TRBV12-4, the J call TRBJ2-7; TRBD2 aligns across 13 bases. The CDR3 runs 15 residues. The V gene end was trimmed by 4 bases and the J gene end by 5 bases; junction bases not matched to a gene: 5.

This clonotype occurred many times. The rearrangement uses TRBV15 and TRBJ2-1, with TRBD1 identical over 9 bases. The CDR3 covers 16 residues. Per the germline V gene, CDR1 is LNHNV and CDR2 is YYDKDF (reference sequence). V shed 0 bases, J shed 4 bases, and the junction held 4 bases outside the gene matches. The CDR3 reads CATSRDLGQGYNEQFF. The CDR3 nucleotides are TGTGCCACCAGCAGAGATTTGGGACAGGGTTACAATGAGCAGTTCTTC.

In this sample, this clonotype turned up many times. CDR3 amino acids: CASSLWREGGNEQFF. The CDR3 DNA reads as TGTGCCAGCAGCTTATGGAGGGAGGGCGGCAATGAGCAGTTCTTC. The chain combines TRBV7-2 with TRBJ2-1, with 7 bases that match TRBD2. This CDR3 is 15 amino acids long. Trimming took 2 bases from V and 6 from J; bases not matched to a gene: 7. The germline gives CDR1 SGHTA, CDR2 FQGNSA.

This clonotype was counted between two and nine times. CDR3 loop: CASSLRGDYNEQFF. The CDR3 nucleotides read TGTGCCAGCAGTTTACGAGGAGACTACAATGAGCAGTTCTTC. This chain links TRBV27 with TRBJ2-1; no definite D call. Trimming shortened V by 2 bases and J by 3 bases, and 8 bases separated the two germline ends. Germline CDR1 MNHEY, CDR2 SMNVEV (reference sequence). The CDR3 spans 14 residues.

This clonotype was seen only once. The junction differs from germline at one of its ends, possibly a read error. The chain carries TRBV20-1 and TRBJ2-1; TRBD2 matches at 10 bases. CDR3 size: 16 residues. The V gene's germline CDR1 is DFQATT and CDR2 SNEGSKA (reference sequence). CDR3 sequence reads: CTARDRTSGSYNEQFF. The CDR3 DNA reads as TGCACTGCTAGAGACCGGACTAGCGGCTCCTACAATGAGCAGTTCTTC.

This clonotype was counted many times. The chain has TRBV18 and TRBJ2-7; possibly TRBD1 for D (6 bases). This CDR3 spans 15 amino acids. The V end was cut by 3 bases, the J end by 0 bases, with 12 bases between. Germline-derived CDR1 and CDR2 are KGHSH and LQKENI. The CDR3, as DNA: TGTGCCAGCTCACCCGCACAGGGATTCTCCTACGAGCAGTACTTC. This translates into CASSPAQGFSYEQYF.

This clonotype was counted many times. The chain recombines TRBV7-9 with TRBJ2-2; D could derive from TRBD1 or TRBD2 (5 bases each). The V gene lost 5 bases and the J gene lost 9 bases, with 10 bases spanning the gap. Germline loops: CDR1 SEHNR, CDR2 FQNEAQ (reference sequence). The CDR3 totals 12 residues. CDR3 sequence: CASSPSGRELFF. As DNA, the CDR3 is TGTGCCAGCAGCCCCTCGGGGCGGGAGCTGTTTTTT. Looking up the rest from reference TRBV7-9 and TRBJ2-2 gives the full variable domain: DTGVSQNPRHKITKRGQNVTFRCDPISEHNRLYWYRQTLGQGPEFLTYFQNEAQLEKSRLLSDRFSAERPKGSFSTLEIQRTEQGDSAMYLCASSPSGRELFFGEGSRLTVL.

The chain is built from TRBV5-1 and TRBJ2-6, with 7 bases fitting TRBD1. The CDR3 consists of 16 residues. V was clipped by 8 bases and J by 1 base; unmatched bases: 9. The germline V gene encodes CDR1 SGHRS and CDR2 YFSETQ. The CDR3 region has the DNA TGCGCCAGTGGGGACAGCGCTATGTCTGGGGCCAACGTCCTGACTTTC. Its translation: CASGDSAMSGANVLTF. The whole variable domain, filled in from reference TRBV5-1 and TRBJ2-6, reads KAGVTQTPRYLIKTRGQQVTLSCSPISGHRSVSWYQQTPGQGLQFLFEYFSETQRNKGNFPGRFSGRQFSNSRSEMNVSTLELGDSALYLCASGDSAMSGANVLTFGAGSRLTVL.

This clonotype was detected many times. V gene TRBV2 combines with J gene TRBJ2-1; 7 bases agree with TRBD1. V lost 4 bases and J lost 7; bases outside the gene matches: 7. The CDR3 totals 14 residues. Germline assignment: CDR1 SNHLY and CDR2 FYNNEI. The chain's CDR3 is CASSVSQGLNEQFF. The CDR3 bases are TGTGCCAGCAGTGTATCACAGGGGTTAAATGAGCAGTTCTTC. The full variable domain, completed using reference TRBV2 and TRBJ2-1, is EPEVTQTPSHQVTQMGQEVILRCVPISNHLYFYWYRQILGQKVEFLVSFYNNEISEKSEIFDDQFSVERPDGSNFTLKIRSTKLEDSAMYFCASSVSQGLNEQFFGPGTRLTVL.

The sample holds many counts of this clonotype. V gene TRBV27 combines with J gene TRBJ2-3; 8 bases map to TRBD2. V lost 0 bases and J lost 4; bases outside the gene matches: 6. The CDR3 is 16 amino acids. The germline V gene encodes CDR1 MNHEY and CDR2 SMNVEV (reference sequence). The CDR3 region is CASSLSSGGPADTQYF. CDR3 DNA: TGTGCCAGCAGTTTATCGTCGGGAGGGCCAGCAGATACGCAGTATTTT.

This clonotype was detected ten times or more. The chain recombines TRBV7-2 with TRBJ2-5; D is undetermined. The CDR3 length is 15 residues. CDR1 and CDR2 (germline): SGHTA, FQGNSA. Trimming cost V 5 bases and J 5 bases, with 18 bases left between them. The CDR3 sequence is CASSPRSQHSETQYF. CDR3 bases: TGTGCCAGCAGCCCTCGCTCTCAACACTCGGAGACCCAGTACTTC.

This clonotype was observed many times. This chain links TRBV5-6 with TRBJ2-7, with D perhaps assigned TRBD1 or TRBD2 (5 bases each). The V gene's germline CDR1 is SGHDT and CDR2 YYEEEE. This CDR3 spans 13 amino acids. Trimming took 0 bases from V and 5 from J, leaving 9 bases between them. In DNA, the CDR3 is TGTGCCAGCAGCTTGGGAGGGGTCGACGAGCAGTACTTC. Encoded protein: CASSLGGVDEQYF.

This clonotype appeared many times. The V call is TRBV27, the J call TRBJ2-2; D is possibly TRBD1 (6 bases). With 4 bases removed from V and 3 bases from J, the gap between germline ends came to 12 bases. The germline V gene has CDR1 MNHEY and CDR2 SMNVEV (reference sequence). This CDR3 region has 15 residues. The CDR3 nucleotides read TGTGCCAGCAGTTCGGACAGCCCCTACACCGGGGAGCTGTTTTTT. It encodes CASSSDSPYTGELFF.

This clonotype came up many times. The V gene is TRBV4-3, the J gene TRBJ1-4; D remains unclear. V lost 1 base and J lost 8, with 17 bases in between. Germline CDR1 and CDR2: LGHNA and YSLEER. CDR3 length: 16 residues. The CDR3, as DNA: TGCGCCAGCAGCCAAGCACACGTAGGTGGTTTCGAAAAACTGTTTTTT. Protein sequence: CASSQAHVGGFEKLFF.

This clonotype came up many times. This chain links TRBV12-3 or TRBV12-4 with TRBJ2-7; possibly TRBD1 or TRBD2 for D (5 bases each). With 5 bases removed from V and 1 base from J, the gap between germline ends came to 12 bases. The CDR3 length is 14 residues. In DNA form, the CDR3 reads TGTGCCAGCAGTAGGGACGGTGCTTCCTACGAGCAGTACTTC. It is translated as CASSRDGASYEQYF.

The table lists this clonotype with a few counts. This chain joins TRBV11-2 and TRBJ2-3, with D tentatively TRBD2 (5 bases). Per germline, CDR1 SGHAT and CDR2 FQNNGV. V shed 3 bases and J shed 6 bases, with 10 bases lying between them. The CDR3 sequence is 13 residues long. The CDR3: CASSLDFGDTQYF. CDR3 sequence (DNA): TGTGCCAGCAGCTTGGACTTCGGGGATACGCAGTATTTT.

This clonotype has a count of ten or more. J is TRBJ2-3 and V is TRBV15; D unclear. V was clipped by 0 bases and J by 5 bases, with 21 bases between them. The germline V gene encodes CDR1 LNHNV and CDR2 YYDKDF (reference sequence). The CDR3 is made up of 18 amino acids. The CDR3 bases are TGTGCCACCAGCAGAGACGTTACCAGACCGCTCCTGGGAGATACGCAGTATTTT. This encodes CATSRDVTRPLLGDTQYF.

Details on this clonotype: Being one base from a much bigger clone, this may be a read error. The rearrangement links TRBV28 to TRBJ2-7; 9 bases agree with TRBD1. Germline assignment: CDR1 MDHEN and CDR2 SYDVKM. The CDR3 runs 15 residues. CDR3 in DNA: TGTGCCAGCAGCATTCCGGGACAGGGTATTTACGAGGAGTACTTC. Amino acid sequence: CASSIPGQGIYEEYF.

This clonotype came up many times. The chain recombines TRBV6-1 with TRBJ1-1, with D unresolved. Trimming removed 5 bases at V and 1 base at J, with 14 bases between. CDR1 is MNHNS, CDR2 SASEGT, per germline. There are 15 residues in the CDR3. This CDR3 is CASSRGRRTNTEAFF. CDR3 DNA: TGTGCCAGCAGTCGCGGACGGCGGACGAACACTGAAGCTTTCTTT.

This clonotype has a count of ten or more. This chain links TRBV5-1 with TRBJ2-2; 9 bases align to TRBD1. Germline V gene sequence: CDR1 SGHRS, CDR2 YFSETQ. CDR3 length: 17 residues. V shed 4 bases, J shed 1 base, and the junction held 8 bases outside the gene matches. CDR3 DNA sequence: TGCGCCAGCAGCCTCCGACAGGGGGTGGGGAACACCGGGGAGCTGTTTTTT. Translating it yields CASSLRQGVGNTGELFF.